What follows are 9 T cell receptor beta chains derived from one specimen sequenced in a study of T cells in Graves' hyperthyroidism and ophthalmopathy (dated by TCRdb to about 2019). Libraries were prepared through multiplex PCR. These reads were obtained on an Illumina HiSeq 2000. Amplification of TCR beta CDR3 regions was carried out from RNA transcripts. For the first round of RT-PCR on the TCR CDR3, the HTBI primer set was used together with the Qiagen OneStep RT-PCR kit. Clones were called with MiXCR by TCRdb after fastp trimmed the public reads at Q25, and only in-frame beta chains were retained. Rows matching on CDR3 protein sequence are summarized as one entry with the most common DNA and genes. Present in this sample are fewer than 350,000 distinct CDR3 sequences, roughly 13% of which were seen just once. The biggest ten clones account for roughly 7.7% of the sample. Sequencing was carried out using blood. Source of these receptors: a woman between 40 and 55 years old with Graves' hyperthyroidism.

This clonotype was seen more than once but under ten times. The chain recombines TRBV5-6 with TRBJ2-7, with no clear D. Germline loops: CDR1 SGHDT, CDR2 YYEEEE. CDR3 length equals 14 residues. Trimming took off 2 bases at V and 6 bases at J, with 15 bases between the two ends. The CDR3 DNA sequence: TGTGCCAGCAGCTTACGTCGGCCGGCCCCCGAGCAGTACTTC. It yields the protein CASSLRRPAPEQYF. The entire variable domain, with the rest obtained from reference TRBV5-6 and TRBJ2-7, is as follows: DAGVTQSPTHLIKTRGQQVTLRCSPKSGHDTVSWYQQALGQGPQFIFQYYEEEERQRGNFPDRFSGHQFPNYSSELNVNALLLGDSALYLCASSLRRPAPEQYFGPGTRLTVT.

This clonotype was seen many times. The genes are TRBV29-1 and TRBJ2-7, with no clear D. CDR3 length: 11 residues. Germline assignment: CDR1 SQVTM and CDR2 ANQGSEA. The V end lost 7 bases, the J end lost 3 bases, and 10 bases lay between the germline ends. Written as DNA, the CDR3 is TGCAGCGCCGGTGGGTACTACGAGCAGTACTTC. This encodes CSAGGYYEQYF.

The table lists this clonotype with many counts. The chain joins TRBV28 to TRBJ1-2, with 7 bases identical to TRBD1. This CDR3 has 16 residues. With V trimmed by 5 bases and J by 5 bases, 14 bases remained unmatched. Germline V lookup: CDR1 MDHEN, CDR2 SYDVKM. DNA for the CDR3: TGTGCCAGCAGTCCAATTAAGGGGGCTCTTAGGTATGGCTACACCTTC. Translating it yields CASSPIKGALRYGYTF.

In this sample, this clonotype turned up many times. The gene calls are TRBV2 and TRBJ1-1; TRBD1 agrees at 10 bases. V shed 6 bases, J shed 1 base, and the junction held 5 bases outside the gene matches. CDR3 length: 15 amino acids. Germline CDR1 SNHLY, CDR2 FYNNEI. The CDR3 spells CASRRDRGGNTEAFF. In DNA, the CDR3 is TGTGCCAGCAGGAGGGACAGGGGTGGGAACACTGAAGCTTTCTTT.

In this sample, this clonotype turned up many times. The gene calls are TRBV3-1 and TRBJ2-7, with 9 bases identical to TRBD1. The trim removed 4 bases at V and 5 bases at J, leaving 6 bases unmatched. Germline V lookup: CDR1 LGHDT, CDR2 YNNKEL (reference sequence). CDR3 length equals 14 residues. The CDR3 loop reads CASSPGQGEDEQYF. DNA for the CDR3: TGTGCCAGCAGCCCGGGACAGGGTGAGGACGAGCAGTACTTC.

The chain employs TRBV7-9 and TRBJ2-3, with 9 bases lining up with TRBD1. CDR3 size: 16 residues. CDR1 SEHNR and CDR2 FQNEAQ come from the germline V gene (reference sequence). Trimming at V came to 5 bases and at J to 3 bases, leaving 9 bases not matched to a gene. This chain's CDR3 is CASSLSGQGFTDTQYF. In DNA form, the CDR3 reads TGTGCCAGCAGCCTTTCGGGACAGGGCTTTACAGATACGCAGTATTTT. The variable domain in full, completed from reference TRBV7-9 and TRBJ2-3, reads DTGVSQNPRHKITKRGQNVTFRCDPISEHNRLYWYRQTLGQGPEFLTYFQNEAQLEKSRLLSDRFSAERPKGSFSTLEIQRTEQGDSAMYLCASSLSGQGFTDTQYFGPGTRLTVL.

There are many counts of this clonotype. The V call is TRBV20-1, the J call TRBJ1-1; TRBD1 aligns across 7 bases. The CDR3 has 15 residues. After removal of 3 bases from V and 1 base from J, the junction contained 8 bases not matched to a gene. Germline V gives CDR1 DFQATT, CDR2 SNEGSKA (reference sequence). CDR3 amino acids: CSARPRQGGNTEAFF. The CDR3 DNA is TGCAGTGCTAGGCCACGACAGGGAGGGAACACTGAAGCTTTCTTT.

This clonotype was seen more than once but under ten times. V and J are TRBV5-1 and TRBJ2-7, with D perhaps TRBD1 (5 bases). The CDR3 covers 12 residues. The germline CDR1 and CDR2 sequences are SGHRS and YFSETQ. V lost 3 bases and J 6 bases, leaving 10 bases between the germline ends. The CDR3 nucleotides are TGCGCCAGCAGCTACGGACAAGGCGAGCAGTACTTC. Translated, it gives CASSYGQGEQYF.

This clonotype has ten or more counts. The chain joins TRBV7-2 to TRBJ2-7; D is unclear. Germline V lookup: CDR1 SGHTA, CDR2 FQGNSA. This CDR3 comprises 13 residues. The germline V and J ends were trimmed by 5 bases and 2 bases, with 10 bases remaining between them. The CDR3 protein is CASSHVGAYEQYF. The CDR3 region has the DNA TGTGCCAGCAGCCACGTCGGAGCCTACGAGCAGTACTTC.